This TCR beta chain was sequenced for a study of response to subunit inactivated influenza vaccine listed by TCRdb under 2018. For the wider study: Deep quantitative profiling of the T cell receptor repertoire was used in the study to follow responses to a trivalent subunit inactivated influenza vaccine.

The paper as a whole reports these results and caveats: The authors suggested that each seasonal influenza vaccination may recruit only a limited number of new T cells.

The CDR3 covers 13 residues, taking in both the cysteine and the phenylalanine. CDR3 DNA is the only sequence kept; it has 39 bases, read in frame from the first base. CDR1 and CDR2 (MNHEY, SVGAGI) derive from the germline V gene. The V and J ends are trimmed by 5 bases and 2 bases, leaving 9 bases between them. Library preparation was by RT-PCR. The reads were generated on an Illumina HiSeq 2500. TCRdb reran the public reads through fastp at Q25 and MiXCR, keeping productive beta chains. Identical CDR3 proteins give one entry, which carries the most common genes and DNA. The sample includes hundreds of thousands of distinct CDR3 sequences, with about 7.6% observed a single time. The ten biggest clones cover over 10% of the sample. On this clonotype itself: It lacks a known antigen. No base quality information exists; no much larger clone differs at one position.

This receptor chain uses TRBV6-5 and TRBJ1-1; a confident D gene designation cannot be given. The sequence came from a man aged 50 to 75 who received an inactivated influenza vaccine. Donor details come from another sample of the same person, matched by shared clones. Source: PBMCs from blood, taken roughly 24 months after vaccination. The nucleotide sequence is TGTGCCAGCAGTCAACCGGCAAACACTGAAGCTTTCTTT. This is translated as CASSQPANTEAFF.